The rows below give T cell receptor beta chains drawn from one sample of a study of blood T cell repertoires in COVID-19. Here immunoSEQ multiplex PCR was the method, and the copy in TCRdb shows in-frame clones only, minus some. This table holds about 410,000 clones, about nine tenths found once. Sequenced: peripheral blood. Source of these receptors: a woman between 25 and 40 years old with active or convalescent COVID-19. CDR3s include the opening cysteine and the closing phenylalanine or tryptophan. The order of the fields is CDR3 protein, CDR3 DNA, V gene, clone size, J gene, D gene. The D gene is left open where the match is weak. The size of a clone is reported for some rows only, either as once, few or many, or as a class for expanded clones.

CDR3 protein: CASSLTGAYGYTF
CDR3 DNA: TGTGCCAGCAGTTTAACTGGGGCCTATGGCTACACCTTC
V gene: TRBV27
clone size: -
J gene: TRBJ1-2
D gene: -

CDR3 protein: CAISESVSAGGYTF
CDR3 DNA: TGTGCCATCAGTGAGTCGGTAAGCGCCGGGGGCTACACCTTC
V gene: TRBV10-3
clone size: -
J gene: TRBJ1-2
D gene: -

CDR3 protein: CASSTGYTEAFF
CDR3 DNA: TGTGCCAGTAGTACAGGGTACACTGAAGCTTTCTTT
V gene: TRBV19
clone size: -
J gene: TRBJ1-1
D gene: -

CDR3 protein: CASRGLGGVNNEQFF
CDR3 DNA: TGTGCCAGCAGGGGGTTGGGAGGAGTGAACAATGAGCAGTTCTTC
V gene: TRBV6-4
clone size: -
J gene: TRBJ2-1
D gene: -

CDR3 protein: CASSLGAQEGYGYTF
CDR3 DNA: TGTGCCAGCAGTTTAGGTGCCCAGGAGGGTTATGGCTACACCTTC
V gene: TRBV28
clone size: -
J gene: TRBJ1-2
D gene: -

CDR3 protein: CASSTTGQGINQPQHF
CDR3 DNA: TGTGCCAGTAGTACAACGGGACAGGGAATCAATCAGCCCCAGCATTTT
V gene: TRBV19
clone size: once
J gene: TRBJ1-5
D gene: TRBD1

CDR3 protein: CASSRQRPGQTFDTEAFF
CDR3 DNA: TGTGCCAGCTCACGACAGCGACCGGGACAGACTTTTGACACTGAAGCTTTCTTT
V gene: TRBV18
clone size: -
J gene: TRBJ1-1
D gene: TRBD1

CDR3 protein: CASSGTTGESYNEQFF
CDR3 DNA: TGTGCCAGCAGTGGGACGACAGGGGAATCCTACAATGAGCAGTTCTTC
V gene: TRBV25-1
clone size: -
J gene: TRBJ2-1
D gene: TRBD1

CDR3 protein: CASRGGMAPQETQYF
CDR3 DNA: TGTGCCAGCAGAGGGGGCATGGCTCCTCAAGAGACCCAGTACTTC
V gene: TRBV6-5
clone size: -
J gene: TRBJ2-5
D gene: TRBD1

CDR3 protein: CASSSGQPNEKLFF
CDR3 DNA: TGCGCCAGCAGCTCGGGACAGCCGAATGAAAAACTGTTTTTT
V gene: TRBV5-1
clone size: -
J gene: TRBJ1-4
D gene: TRBD1

CDR3 protein: CASSPGGTGGWEKLFF
CDR3 DNA: TGCGCCAGCAGCCCTGGCGGGACAGGGGGATGGGAAAAACTGTTTTTT
V gene: TRBV5-1
clone size: once
J gene: TRBJ1-4
D gene: TRBD1

CDR3 protein: CASSSIQGALETQYF
CDR3 DNA: TGTGCCAGCAGCTCGATACAGGGGGCGCTTGAGACCCAGTACTTC
V gene: TRBV7-7
clone size: once
J gene: TRBJ2-5
D gene: TRBD1

CDR3 protein: CASSLRGKGNQPQHF
CDR3 DNA: TGTGCCAGCAGCTTAAGGGGAAAGGGCAATCAGCCCCAGCATTTT
V gene: TRBV5-6
clone size: -
J gene: TRBJ1-5
D gene: -

CDR3 protein: CARSLETVQETQYF
CDR3 DNA: TGTGCCAGAAGCTTGGAGACAGTCCAAGAGACCCAGTACTTC
V gene: TRBV5-3
clone size: -
J gene: TRBJ2-5
D gene: -